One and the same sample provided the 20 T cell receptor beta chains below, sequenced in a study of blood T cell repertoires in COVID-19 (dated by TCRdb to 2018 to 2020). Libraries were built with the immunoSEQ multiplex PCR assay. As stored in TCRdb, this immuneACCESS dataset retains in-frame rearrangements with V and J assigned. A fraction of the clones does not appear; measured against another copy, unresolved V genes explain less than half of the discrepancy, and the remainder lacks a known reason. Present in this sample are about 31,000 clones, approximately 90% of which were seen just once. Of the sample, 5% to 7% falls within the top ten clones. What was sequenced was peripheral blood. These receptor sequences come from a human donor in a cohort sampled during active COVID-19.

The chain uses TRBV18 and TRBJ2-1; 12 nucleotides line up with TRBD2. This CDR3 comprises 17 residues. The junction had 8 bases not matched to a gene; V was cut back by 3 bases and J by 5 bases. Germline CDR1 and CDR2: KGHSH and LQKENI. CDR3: CASSPQLAGGINNEQFF. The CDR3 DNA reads TGTGCCAGCTCACCGCAACTAGCGGGGGGCATTAACAATGAGCAGTTCTTC.

The CDR3 sequence is CATSDLRTGELFF. CDR3 DNA: TGTGCCACCAGTGATCTACGCACCGGGGAGCTGTTTTTT. The genes are TRBV24-1 and TRBJ2-2; D unresolved. Trimming removed 3 bases from V and 4 bases from J, with 5 bases in between. Germline V lookup: CDR1 KGHDR, CDR2 SFDVKD. The CDR3 is 13 amino acids.

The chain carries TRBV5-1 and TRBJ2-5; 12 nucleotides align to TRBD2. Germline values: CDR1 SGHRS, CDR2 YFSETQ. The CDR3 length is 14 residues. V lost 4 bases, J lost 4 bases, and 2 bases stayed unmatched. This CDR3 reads CASSMGLAGETQYF. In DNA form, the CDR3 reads TGCGCCAGCAGCATGGGACTAGCGGGAGAGACCCAGTACTTC. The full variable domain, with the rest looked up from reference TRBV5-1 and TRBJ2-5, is KAGVTQTPRYLIKTRGQQVTLSCSPISGHRSVSWYQQTPGQGLQFLFEYFSETQRNKGNFPGRFSGRQFSNSRSEMNVSTLELGDSALYLCASSMGLAGETQYFGPGTRLLVL.

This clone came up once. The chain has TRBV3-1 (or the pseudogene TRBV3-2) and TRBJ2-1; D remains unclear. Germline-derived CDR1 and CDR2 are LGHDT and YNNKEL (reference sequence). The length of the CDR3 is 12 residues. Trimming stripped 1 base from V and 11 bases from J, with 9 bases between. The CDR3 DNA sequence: TGTGCCAGCAGCCAAGTGTCGGAGAAGCAGTTCTTC. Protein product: CASSQVSEKQFF.

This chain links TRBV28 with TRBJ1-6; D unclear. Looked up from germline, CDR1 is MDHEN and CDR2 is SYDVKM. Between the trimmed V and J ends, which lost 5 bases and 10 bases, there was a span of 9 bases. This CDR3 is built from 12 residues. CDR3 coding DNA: TGTGCCAGCAGTGACTCGGTATCACCCCTCCACTTT. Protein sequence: CASSDSVSPLHF.

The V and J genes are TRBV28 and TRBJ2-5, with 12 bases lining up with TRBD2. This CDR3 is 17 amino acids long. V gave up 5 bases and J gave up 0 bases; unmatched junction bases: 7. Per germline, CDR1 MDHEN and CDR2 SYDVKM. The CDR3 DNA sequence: TGTGCCAGCAGTCCACTAGCGGGGGGCGTGTACCAAGAGACCCAGTACTTC. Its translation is CASSPLAGGVYQETQYF.

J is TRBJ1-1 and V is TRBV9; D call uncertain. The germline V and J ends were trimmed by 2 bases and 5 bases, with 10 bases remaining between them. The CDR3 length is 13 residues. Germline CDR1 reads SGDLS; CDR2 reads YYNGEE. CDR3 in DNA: TGTGCCAGCAGCGTTGCCCCGGGGACTGAAGCTTTCTTT. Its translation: CASSVAPGTEAFF. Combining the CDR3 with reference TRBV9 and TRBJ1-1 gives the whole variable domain DSGVTQTPKHLITATGQRVTLRCSPRSGDLSVYWYQQSLDQGLQFLIQYYNGEERAKGNILERFSAQQFPDLHSELNLSSLELGDSALYFCASSVAPGTEAFFGQGTRLTVV.

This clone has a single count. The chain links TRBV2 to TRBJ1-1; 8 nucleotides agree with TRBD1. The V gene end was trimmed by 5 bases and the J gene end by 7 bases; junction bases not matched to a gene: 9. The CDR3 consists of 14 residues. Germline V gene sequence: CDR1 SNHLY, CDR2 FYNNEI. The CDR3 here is CASSFFGTGVEAFF. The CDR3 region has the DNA TGTGCCAGCAGTTTTTTTGGGACAGGAGTTGAAGCTTTCTTT.

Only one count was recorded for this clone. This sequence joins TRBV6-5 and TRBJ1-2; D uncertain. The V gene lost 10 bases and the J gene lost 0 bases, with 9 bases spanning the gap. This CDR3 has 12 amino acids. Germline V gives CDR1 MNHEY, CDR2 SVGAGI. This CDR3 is CATLSANYGYTF. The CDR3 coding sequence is TGTGCCACCCTCTCAGCTAACTATGGCTACACCTTC.

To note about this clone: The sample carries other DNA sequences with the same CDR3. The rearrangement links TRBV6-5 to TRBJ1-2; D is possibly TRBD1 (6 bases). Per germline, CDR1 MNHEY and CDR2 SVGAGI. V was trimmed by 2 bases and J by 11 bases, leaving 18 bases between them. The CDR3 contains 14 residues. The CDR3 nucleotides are TGTGCCAGCAGTTACGTCGCAGGGGCCGGTGGTTACACCTTC. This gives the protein CASSYVAGAGGYTF.

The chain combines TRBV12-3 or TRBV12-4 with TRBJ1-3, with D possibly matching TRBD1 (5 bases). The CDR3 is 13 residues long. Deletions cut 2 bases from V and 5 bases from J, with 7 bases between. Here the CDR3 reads CASSLRGRNTIYF. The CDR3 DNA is TGTGCCAGCAGTTTACGGGGGAGAAACACCATATATTTT.

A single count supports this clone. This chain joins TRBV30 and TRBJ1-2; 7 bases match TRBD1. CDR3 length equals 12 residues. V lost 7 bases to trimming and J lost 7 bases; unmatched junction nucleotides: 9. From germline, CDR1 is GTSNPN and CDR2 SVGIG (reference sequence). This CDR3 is CAYPTGVGGYTF. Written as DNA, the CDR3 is TGTGCCTACCCTACAGGGGTCGGTGGCTACACCTTC.

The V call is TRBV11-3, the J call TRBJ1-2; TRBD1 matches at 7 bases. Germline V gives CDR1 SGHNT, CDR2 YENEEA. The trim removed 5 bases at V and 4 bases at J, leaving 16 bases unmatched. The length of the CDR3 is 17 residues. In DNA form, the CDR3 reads TGTGCCAGCAGCCAGGGGCGTGGGGGACAGCCTATCTATGGCTACACCTTC. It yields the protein CASSQGRGGQPIYGYTF.

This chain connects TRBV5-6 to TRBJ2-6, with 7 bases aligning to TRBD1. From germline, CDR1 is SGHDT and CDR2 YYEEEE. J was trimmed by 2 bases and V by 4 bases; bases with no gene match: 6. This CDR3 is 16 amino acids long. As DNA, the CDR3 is TGTGCCAGCAGCGCCGACAGGGAACCTGGGGCCAACGTCCTGACTTTC. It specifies CASSADREPGANVLTF.

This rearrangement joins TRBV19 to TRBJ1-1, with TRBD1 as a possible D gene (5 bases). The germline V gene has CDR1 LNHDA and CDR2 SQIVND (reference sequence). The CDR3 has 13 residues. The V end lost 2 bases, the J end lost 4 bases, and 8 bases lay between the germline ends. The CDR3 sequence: CASSIWGGTEAFF. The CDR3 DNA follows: TGTGCCAGTAGTATATGGGGGGGCACTGAAGCTTTCTTT.

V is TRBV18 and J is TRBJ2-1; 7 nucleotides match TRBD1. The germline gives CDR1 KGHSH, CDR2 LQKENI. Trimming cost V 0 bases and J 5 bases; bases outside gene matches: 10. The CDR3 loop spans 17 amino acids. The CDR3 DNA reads TGTGCCAGCTCACCACCGACAGGGCAGCGTGTCCACAATGAGCAGTTCTTC. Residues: CASSPPTGQRVHNEQFF.

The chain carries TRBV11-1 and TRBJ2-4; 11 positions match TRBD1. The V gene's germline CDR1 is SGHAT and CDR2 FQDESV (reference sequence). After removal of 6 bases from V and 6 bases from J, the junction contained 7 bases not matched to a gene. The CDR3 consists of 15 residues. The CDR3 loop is CASRAPGTGGNIQYF. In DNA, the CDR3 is TGTGCCAGCAGGGCTCCCGGGACAGGGGGAAACATTCAGTACTTC.

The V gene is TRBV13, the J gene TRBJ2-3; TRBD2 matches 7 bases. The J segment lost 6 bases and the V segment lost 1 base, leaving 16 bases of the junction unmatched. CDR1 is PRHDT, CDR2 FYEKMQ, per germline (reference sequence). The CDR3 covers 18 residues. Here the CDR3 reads CASSLVGGLAVGGDTQYF. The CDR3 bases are TGTGCCAGCAGCTTAGTCGGTGGGCTAGCGGTTGGGGGGGATACGCAGTATTTT.

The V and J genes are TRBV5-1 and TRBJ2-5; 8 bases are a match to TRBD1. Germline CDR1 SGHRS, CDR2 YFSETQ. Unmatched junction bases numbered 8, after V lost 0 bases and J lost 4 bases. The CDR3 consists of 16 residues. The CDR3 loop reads CASSLGTGYYAETQYF. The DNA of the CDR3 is TGCGCCAGCAGCTTGGGGACAGGGTATTATGCAGAGACCCAGTACTTC.

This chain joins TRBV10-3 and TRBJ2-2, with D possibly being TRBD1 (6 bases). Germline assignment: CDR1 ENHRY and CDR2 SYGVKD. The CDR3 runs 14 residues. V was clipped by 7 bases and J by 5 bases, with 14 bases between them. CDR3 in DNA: TGTGCCATCACTTCCAAAGGGGGTACCGGGGAGCTGTTTTTT. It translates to CAITSKGGTGELFF.